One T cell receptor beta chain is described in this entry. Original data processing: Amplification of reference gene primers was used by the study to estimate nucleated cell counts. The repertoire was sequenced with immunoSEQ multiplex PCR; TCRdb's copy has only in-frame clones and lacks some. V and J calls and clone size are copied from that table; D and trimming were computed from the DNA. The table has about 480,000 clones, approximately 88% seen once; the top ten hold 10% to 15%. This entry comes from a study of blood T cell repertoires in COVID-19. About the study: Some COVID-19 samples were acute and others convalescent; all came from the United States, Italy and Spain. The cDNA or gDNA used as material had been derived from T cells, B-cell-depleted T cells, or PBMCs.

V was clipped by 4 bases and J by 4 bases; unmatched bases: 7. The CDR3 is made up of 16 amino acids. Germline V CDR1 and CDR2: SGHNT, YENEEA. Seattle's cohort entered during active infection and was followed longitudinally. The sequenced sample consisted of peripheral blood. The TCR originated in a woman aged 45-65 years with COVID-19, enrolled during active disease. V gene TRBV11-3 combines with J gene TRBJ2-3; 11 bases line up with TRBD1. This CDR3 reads CASSSQGQGGPDTQYF. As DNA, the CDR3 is TGTGCCAGCAGCTCTCAGGGACAGGGGGGCCCAGATACGCAGTATTTT.